Below, one T cell receptor beta chain is given with its context. The target antigen is unknown. This record comes from a study of blood T cells in healthy people across ages. Study-level information: The capture of about one barcoded beta molecule per two T cells was achieved by template switching.

Sample-barcoded 5' priming and a J-beta primer mix drove a second PCR of roughly 6 to 12 cycles. Each CDR3 protein is one row after TCRdb ran MiXCR on the 5' RACE reads. The sample lists more than 1,400,000 distinct CDR3 sequences; roughly 40% were seen once. The CDR3 covers 13 residues. Germline V gene lookup returns CDR1 DFQATT and CDR2 SNEGSKA (reference sequence). V shed 5 bases and J shed 8 bases, with 15 bases lying between them. General study results and limits: The long-lived group displayed more naive CD4+ cells, plus higher diversity, than the aged donors did. Strong correlation linked observed beta diversity and percent naive T cells.

The TCR comes from a woman aged 18-30 years in good health. What was sequenced was blood. The J gene is TRBJ1-4, the V gene TRBV20-1, with D possibly matching TRBD1 (5 bases). The CDR3 coding sequence is TGCAGTGCTCCCGGGACTTCAGAGGAAAAACTGTTTTTT. Residues: CSAPGTSEEKLFF.